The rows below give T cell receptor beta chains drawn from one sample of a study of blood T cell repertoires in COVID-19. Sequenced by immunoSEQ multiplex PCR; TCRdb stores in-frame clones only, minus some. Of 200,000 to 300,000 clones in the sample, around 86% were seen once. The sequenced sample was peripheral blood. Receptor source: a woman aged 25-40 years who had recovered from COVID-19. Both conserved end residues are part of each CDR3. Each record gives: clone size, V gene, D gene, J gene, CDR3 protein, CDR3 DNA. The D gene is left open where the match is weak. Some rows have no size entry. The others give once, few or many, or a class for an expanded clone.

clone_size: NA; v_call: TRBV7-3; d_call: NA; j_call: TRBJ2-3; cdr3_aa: CASSLGLSGDTQYF; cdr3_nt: TGTGCCAGCAGCTTAGGTCTCTCAGGAGATACGCAGTATTTT
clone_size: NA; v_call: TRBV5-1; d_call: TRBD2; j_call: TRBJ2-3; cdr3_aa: CASSQGLADPTDTQYF; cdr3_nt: TGCGCCAGCAGCCAGGGACTAGCGGACCCCACAGATACGCAGTATTTT
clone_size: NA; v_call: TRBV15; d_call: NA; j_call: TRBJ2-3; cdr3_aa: CATSRRGDRSTDTQYF; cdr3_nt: TGTGCCACCAGTAGGAGGGGGGACAGAAGCACAGATACGCAGTATTTT
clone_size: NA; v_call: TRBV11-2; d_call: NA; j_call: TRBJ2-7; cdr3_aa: CASSLTRGNYEQYF; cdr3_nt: TGTGCCAGCAGCTTAACCCGGGGGAACTACGAGCAGTACTTC
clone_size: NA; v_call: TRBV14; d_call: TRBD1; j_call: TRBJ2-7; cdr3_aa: CASSQGGGQTTREQYF; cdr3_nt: TGTGCCAGCAGCCAAGGTGGGGGACAGACAACGAGAGAGCAGTACTTC
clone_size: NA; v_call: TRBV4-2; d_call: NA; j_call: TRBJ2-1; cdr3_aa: CASSQDPGNEQFF; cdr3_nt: TGTGCCAGCAGCCAAGATCCAGGCAATGAGCAGTTCTTC
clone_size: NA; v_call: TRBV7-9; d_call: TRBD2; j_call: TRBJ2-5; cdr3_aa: CASSLLRGGYQETQYF; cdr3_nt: TGTGCCAGCAGCTTGTTGCGGGGGGGGTACCAAGAGACCCAGTACTTC
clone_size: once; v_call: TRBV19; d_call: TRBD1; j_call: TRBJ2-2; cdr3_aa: CASRWAGGGTGELFF; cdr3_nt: TGTGCCAGTAGATGGGCAGGGGGCGGGACCGGGGAGCTGTTTTTT
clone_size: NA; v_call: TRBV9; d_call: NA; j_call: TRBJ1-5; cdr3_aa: CASSPWGGQPQHF; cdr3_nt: TGTGCCAGCAGCCCCTGGGGGGGGCAGCCCCAGCATTTT
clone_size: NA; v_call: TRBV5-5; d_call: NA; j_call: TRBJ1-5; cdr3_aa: CASSLGGVTNRNQPQHF; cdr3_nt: TGTGCCAGCAGCCTCGGGGGGGTTACTAATCGGAATCAGCCCCAGCATTTT
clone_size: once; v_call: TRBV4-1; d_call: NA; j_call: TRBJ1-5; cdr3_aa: CASSHERGNNQPQHF; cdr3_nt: TGCGCCAGCAGCCACGAACGAGGGAACAATCAGCCCCAGCATTTT
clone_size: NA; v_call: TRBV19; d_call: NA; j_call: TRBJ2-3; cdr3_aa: CASSWRGGGTDTQYF; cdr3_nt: TGTGCCAGTAGTTGGAGAGGGGGGGGCACAGATACGCAGTATTTT
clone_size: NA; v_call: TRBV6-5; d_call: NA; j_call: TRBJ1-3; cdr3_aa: CASSYGISGNTIYF; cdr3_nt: TGTGCCAGCAGTTACGGGATATCGGGGAACACCATATATTTT
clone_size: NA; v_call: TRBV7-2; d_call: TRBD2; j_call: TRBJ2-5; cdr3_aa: CASSSQTSGGARETQYF; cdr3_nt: TGTGCCAGCAGCTCGCAGACTAGCGGGGGGGCCAGAGAGACCCAGTACTTC
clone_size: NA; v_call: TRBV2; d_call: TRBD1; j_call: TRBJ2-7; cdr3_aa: CASSYGQGYEQYF; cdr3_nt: TGTGCCAGCAGTTATGGACAGGGCTACGAGCAGTACTTC
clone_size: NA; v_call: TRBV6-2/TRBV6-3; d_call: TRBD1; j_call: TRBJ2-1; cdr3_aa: CASSYGQGLFF; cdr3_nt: TGTGCCAGCAGTTACGGACAGGGTTTGTTCTTC
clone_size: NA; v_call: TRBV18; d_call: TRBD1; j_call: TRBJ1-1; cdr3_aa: CASSPTSGQGIEAFF; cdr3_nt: TGTGCCAGCTCACCCACCTCGGGACAGGGGATTGAAGCTTTCTTT
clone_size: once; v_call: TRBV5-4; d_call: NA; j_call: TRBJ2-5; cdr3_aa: CASSSFRGGRPQETQYF; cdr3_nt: TGTGCCAGCAGCTCCTTCAGGGGCGGCCGACCTCAAGAGACCCAGTACTTC
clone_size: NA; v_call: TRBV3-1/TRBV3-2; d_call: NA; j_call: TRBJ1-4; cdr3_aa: CASSQDLVQPAFF; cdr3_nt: TGTGCCAGCAGCCAAGATCTCGTACAGCCGGCGTTTTTT
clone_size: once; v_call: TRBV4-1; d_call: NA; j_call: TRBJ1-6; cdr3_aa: CASSQGDPMESPLHF; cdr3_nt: TGCGCCAGCAGCCAAGGCGACCCTATGGAGTCACCCCTCCACTTT
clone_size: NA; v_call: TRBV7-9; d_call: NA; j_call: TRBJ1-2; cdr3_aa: CASRFEGGYTF; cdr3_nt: TGTGCCAGCAGGTTCGAGGGCGGCTACACCTTC
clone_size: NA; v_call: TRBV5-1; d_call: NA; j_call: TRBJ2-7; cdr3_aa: CASSVGQTYEQYF; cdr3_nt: TGCGCCAGCAGCGTGGGACAAACCTACGAGCAGTACTTC
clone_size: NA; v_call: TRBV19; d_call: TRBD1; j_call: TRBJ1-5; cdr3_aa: CASSVIDRGLGQPQHF; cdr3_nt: TGTGCCAGTAGTGTCATCGACAGGGGTTTAGGTCAGCCCCAGCATTTT
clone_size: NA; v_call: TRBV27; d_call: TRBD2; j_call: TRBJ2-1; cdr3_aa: CASSRGLVGNEQFF; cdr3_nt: TGTGCCAGCAGTAGAGGACTAGTTGGCAATGAGCAGTTCTTC
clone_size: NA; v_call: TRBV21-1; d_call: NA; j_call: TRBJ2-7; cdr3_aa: CASSRIAGTDWAYEQYF; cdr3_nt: TGTGCCAGCAGCCGCATAGCGGGAACGGACTGGGCGTACGAGCAGTACTTC
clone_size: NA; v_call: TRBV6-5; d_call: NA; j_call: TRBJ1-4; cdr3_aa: CATRDSAANEKLFF; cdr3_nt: TGTGCCACTCGTGACAGTGCAGCTAATGAAAAACTGTTTTTT
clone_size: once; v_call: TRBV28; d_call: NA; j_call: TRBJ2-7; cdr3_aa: CASGGTQYEQYF; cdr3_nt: TGTGCCAGCGGGGGGACCCAATACGAGCAGTACTTC
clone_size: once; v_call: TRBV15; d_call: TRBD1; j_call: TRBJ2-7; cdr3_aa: CATSRVISGQGSYEQYF; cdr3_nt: TGTGCCACCAGCAGAGTAATATCCGGACAGGGTTCCTACGAGCAGTACTTC
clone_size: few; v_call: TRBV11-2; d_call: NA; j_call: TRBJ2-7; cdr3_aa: CASSPARQALREQYF; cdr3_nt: TGTGCCAGCAGCCCCGCCCGGCAGGCGCTACGAGAGCAGTACTTC
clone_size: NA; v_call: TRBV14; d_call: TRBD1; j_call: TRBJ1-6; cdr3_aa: CASSQRPGQGSPALHF; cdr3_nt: TGTGCCAGCAGCCAAAGACCGGGACAGGGGAGTCCGGCCCTCCACTTT
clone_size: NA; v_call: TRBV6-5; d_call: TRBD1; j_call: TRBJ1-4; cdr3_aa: CASRTLTGNNEKLFF; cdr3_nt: TGTGCCAGCAGAACCCTGACAGGGAATAATGAAAAACTGTTTTTT
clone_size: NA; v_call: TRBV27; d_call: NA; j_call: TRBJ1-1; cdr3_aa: CASSLQGLVAEAFF; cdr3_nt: TGTGCCAGCAGTTTACAGGGGTTGGTAGCTGAAGCTTTCTTT
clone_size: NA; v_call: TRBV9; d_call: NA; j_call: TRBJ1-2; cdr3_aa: CASSVETGYGYTF; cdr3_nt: TGTGCCAGCAGCGTAGAAACAGGCTATGGCTACACCTTC
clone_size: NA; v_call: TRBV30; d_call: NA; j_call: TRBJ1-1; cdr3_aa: CAWSIFGGGTEAFF; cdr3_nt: TGTGCCTGGAGTATTTTTGGGGGGGGCACTGAAGCTTTCTTT
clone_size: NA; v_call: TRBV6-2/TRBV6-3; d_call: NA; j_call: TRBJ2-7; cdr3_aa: CASSGQTYEQYF; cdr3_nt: TGTGCCAGCAGTGGACAAACCTACGAGCAGTACTTC
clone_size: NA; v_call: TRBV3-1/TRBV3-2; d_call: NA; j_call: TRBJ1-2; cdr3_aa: CASSQGTTTGYTF; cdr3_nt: TGTGCCAGCAGCCAAGGAACCACTACTGGCTACACCTTC
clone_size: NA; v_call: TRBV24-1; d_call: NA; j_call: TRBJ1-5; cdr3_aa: CATSPGDNQPQHF; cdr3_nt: TGTGCCACCTCCCCCGGGGACAATCAGCCCCAGCATTTT